The clone carrying this TCR beta chain was seen just once. These data are taken from a study of blood T cell repertoires in COVID-19. Trimming left V 3 bases short and J 6 bases short, with 9 bases between. The CDR3 loop spans 13 amino acids. Profiled with immunoSEQ multiplex PCR; TCRdb holds only in-frame clones, not every one. The data contain around 250,000 clones, roughly 80% of them seen just once; the ten biggest clones take up approximately 4.5%. Sequencing was done on a sample of PBMCs or T cells enriched from blood (not recorded which). This clonotype originated in a man aged 25 to 40 with acute COVID-19. The chain is built from TRBV12-3 or TRBV12-4 and TRBJ2-1; perhaps TRBD2 as D (5 bases). The CDR3 DNA sequence: TGTGCCAGCAGTTTTCGTGGGAGCAATGAGCAGTTCTTC. Its protein product is CASSFRGSNEQFF.